This T cell receptor (beta chain) was captured in a study of TIL therapy for anti-PD-1-resistant metastatic lung cancer. Study outcomes and limitations: Many TIL product clones were absent from baseline tumor, suggesting clonal contraction.

As to this clone: Its specificity is not known.

This sample's time point: pre-treatment sample, taken before nivolumab and TIL therapy. Most excised metastases sampled were pleural nodules or supraclavicular lymph nodes. V trimming: 0 bases; J trimming: 8 bases; junction bases outside the gene matches: 12. The CDR3 loop spans 19 amino acids. Germline V gives CDR1 LGHNA, CDR2 YSLEER. The libraries were made with immunoSEQ v3. Here immunoSEQ multiplex PCR was the method, and the copy in TCRdb shows in-frame clones only, minus some. The sample includes 20,000 to 30,000 clones, over 60% seen only once; the top ten take approximately 7%. The J gene is TRBJ2-2, the V gene TRBV4-3; 13 bases match TRBD2. Sequenced material: tumor tissue, taken at baseline. The TCR was taken from a person aged 25-79 years with non-small cell lung cancer. CDR3 sequence (DNA): TGCGCCAGCAGCCAAGAGTTACTAGCGGGGGGGCCGTGGGTTGGGGAGCTGTTTTTT. It translates to CASSQELLAGGPWVGELFF.